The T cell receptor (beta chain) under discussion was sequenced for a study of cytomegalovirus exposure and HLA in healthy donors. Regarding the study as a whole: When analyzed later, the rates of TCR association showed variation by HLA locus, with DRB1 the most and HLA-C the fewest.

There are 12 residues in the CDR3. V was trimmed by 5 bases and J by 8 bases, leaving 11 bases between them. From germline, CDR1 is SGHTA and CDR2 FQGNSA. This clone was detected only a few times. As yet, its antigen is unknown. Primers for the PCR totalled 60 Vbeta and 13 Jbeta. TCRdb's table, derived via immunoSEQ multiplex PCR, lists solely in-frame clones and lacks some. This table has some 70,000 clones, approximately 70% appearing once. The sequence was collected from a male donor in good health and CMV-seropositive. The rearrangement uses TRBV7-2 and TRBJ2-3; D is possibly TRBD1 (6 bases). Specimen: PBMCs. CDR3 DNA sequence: TGTGCCAGCAGCCCACAGGGAGTTACGCAGTATTTT. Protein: CASSPQGVTQYF.